The entry that follows covers one T cell receptor beta chain sequence. No antigen is known for it. Nothing much larger sits one base from this clone, and base qualities are not available. The sample comes from a study of shared clonotypes between healthy human individuals (dated by TCRdb to about 2020). Some background on the complete study: The cohort comprised a couple of women and a few men aged 18 to 49 years. For each donor, CD4 naive and CD4 memory were each given three plates, CD8 naive was given two plates, and CD8 memory was given one plate. To estimate repertoire size and how much clonotypes are shared between individuals, the study performed deep sequencing of blood TCR repertoires from about five healthy adults. To increase sequencing depth and limit assay-specific biases, different laboratories used diverse techniques to prepare libraries and sequence TCR repertoires. Between about 0.9 and 8.9 billion PBMCs per donor were obtained by leukapheresis. What the authors observed across the whole study: Pairwise subsampling indicated that sequencing depth was expected to affect the degree of clonotype sharing among donors. When a handful of donors were compared, the shared fraction of clonotypes was 5% to 6.5% for naive CD4, approximately 3.5% for naive CD8, roughly 2.3% for memory CD4, and around 0.4% for memory CD8. Because the study included a small number of donors, the genetic and exposure-history diversity represented was limited. Sampling was restricted to blood, and TCR repertoires in tissue are likely to differ from TCR repertoires in blood. Incomplete sequencing was indicated by rarefaction of sorted-subset datasets, despite the large sequencing depth. Higher generation probabilities were observed for clonotypes shared by all four sorted-subset donors than for non-shared clonotypes. Larger estimated clonotype richness was generally found for naive subsets than for memory subsets.

TCR CDR3 regions were amplified from genomic DNA by multiplex PCR using the deep immunoSEQ assay. Genomic DNA extracted from each cell subset was distributed evenly over all wells of several immunoSEQ 96-well plates, and each plate served as one replicate. For sorted subsets, about 200 ng genomic DNA, equal to tens of thousands of T cell genomes, was loaded into each replicate PCR. Purified libraries were quantified with a Qubit 3.0 fluorometer, sized on a Bioanalyzer 2100, and re-quantified with the KAPA Library Quantification kit. Every immunoSEQ 96-well plate was sequenced on a separate single-read 150-cycle Illumina NextSeq 550 flow cell. Processing in the source paper ran as follows. Because only junctional sequences without quality scores were contained in the immunoSEQ output, filtering matching that applied to full-length reads could not be performed. Sequences were annotated with PyIR, a Python wrapper for IgBLAST v1.9, and V/J genes and CDR3 were assigned using IMGT germline references. Reads were filtered out if the reads had weak V/J assignments (E-value above 1e-6), no CDR3, stop codons, out-of-frame junctions, or ambiguous translated residues. A V3J clonotype was defined by an identical inferred V gene, J gene, and CDR3 amino acid sequence. Percentage overlap between repertoires was computed as shared unique clonotypes divided by the size of the smaller repertoire. Three approaches were used to assess repertoire richness: RTK rarefaction, the Chao1 estimator, and Recon v2.1 estimates of unobserved clonotypes. OLGA was used to compute generation probabilities for all TCRbeta clonotypes that the gDNA method yielded from a few donors. TCRdb carries this immuneACCESS record with in-frame sequences only. Its versions omit some clonotypes, under half of them owing to an unresolved V gene in the studies checked, with the rest unexplained. V, J and clone size derive from that table, while D and trimming were established from the DNA sequence. The sample table records under 1,900,000 clones; approximately 98.5% of these occur just once. The biggest ten clones account for around 0.33% of the sample.

Donors were healthy HIV-negative adults with no recently reported acute infections or vaccinations. Every donor was a Caucasian adult living in Nashville, Tennessee, USA. CD4+ T cells were enriched through magnetic negative selection, after which naive cells were positively selected on CD45RA and the remaining negative fraction served as the memory subset. After blood collection by leukapheresis, PBMCs were isolated using Ficoll-Histopaque density gradient centrifugation and then cryopreserved in the vapor phase of liquid nitrogen. Purity and quantity of every magnetically sorted T cell population were checked by analytical flow cytometry. Genomic DNA was isolated from every sorted fraction and measured by UV absorbance on a Nanodrop 2000c. Including cysteine and phenylalanine, the CDR3 has 17 amino acids. Here the CDR3 DNA is all that survives: 51 bases in frame from base 1. Trimmed from V: 0 bases; trimmed from J: 2 bases; junction bases lacking a gene match: 4. For CDR1 and CDR2, the germline V gene lists SGDLS and YYNGEE.

The source material was naive CD4+ T cells sorted from blood. Read against the paper, the sample's cell subset or site label means: CD45RA+ positively selected. The TCR sequence derives from a man aged 25-45 years in good health. Rearrangement joined TRBV9 to TRBJ2-5, and 13 junctional nucleotides match TRBD2. The DNA reads TGTGCCAGCAGCGTAGCACTAGCGGGAGGGACGCAAGAGACCCAGTACTTC. Its protein is CASSVALAGGTQETQYF.